This TCR beta chain was captured in a study of T cell responses to AZD1222 COVID-19 vaccine. The study's findings and limits: Females outnumbered males among donors, who were mostly white British; clonal diversity was possibly underestimated.

Germline CDR1 is LGHNA and CDR2 is YNFKEQ. J was trimmed by 5 bases and V by 1 base; bases with no gene match: 4. The CDR3 totals 14 residues. TCRdb's table, derived via immunoSEQ multiplex PCR, lists solely in-frame clones and lacks some. Altogether 130,000 to 150,000 clones are present, 93% being singletons, with the ten largest covering 9.5% to 15%. Details on this clone: Antigen: not known.

Specimen: peripheral blood, collected after recovery from COVID-19. This sequence was found in an adult who had recovered from COVID-19. The V and J genes are TRBV4-2 and TRBJ2-5, with TRBD2 identical over 7 bases. CDR3 bases: TGTGCCAGCAGCCAAGTTACGGGAGGCGAGACCCAGTACTTC. Translation gives CASSQVTGGETQYF.